The TCR beta chain described here comes from a study of T cell repertoires in cytomegalovirus infection. V lost 7 bases to trimming and J lost 2 bases, with 15 bases between them. CDR3 length equals 14 residues. Germline CDR1 and CDR2: LNHDA and SQIVND (reference sequence). MiXCR, run by TCRdb on the reads, gives a single entry per CDR3 protein. Of about 740,000 distinct CDR3 sequences in the sample, approximately 33% were seen once. This clonotype came up a few times. Its antigen remains unidentified. The sequences come from cultured PBMCs, collected from culture after CMV antigen stimulation. The clonotype originates from a human donor in good health (CMV status not recorded). Some clones in this sample may be carry-over from other donors' samples. The rearrangement joins TRBV19 to TRBJ2-7; D is ambiguous. The CDR3 sequence: CASTSRDDPYEQYF. CDR3 DNA sequence: TGTGCCAGTACATCGAGAGACGATCCCTACGAGCAGTACTTC. Full variable domain (remainder filled in from reference TRBV19 and TRBJ2-7): DGGITQSPKYLFRKEGQNVTLSCEQNLNHDAMYWYRQDPGQGLRLIYYSQIVNDFQKGDIAEGYSVSREKKESFPLTVTSAQKNPTAFYLCASTSRDDPYEQYFGPGTRLTVT.